These 19 T cell receptor beta chains came from one sample sequenced in a study of blood T cell repertoires in COVID-19. Some clones are missing from TCRdb's copy, which holds only in-frame ones; the method was immunoSEQ multiplex PCR. The profile shows roughly 48,000 clones, around four fifths of them singletons. Sequencing was done on a sample of peripheral blood. The receptors shown here come from a man aged 35-49 years with acute or convalescent COVID-19.

This clone was detected once. The CDR3 loop is CASSYRQGGYEQYF. CDR3 coding DNA: TGTGCCAGCAGTTACCGACAGGGGGGCTACGAGCAGTACTTC. This chain links TRBV6-6 with TRBJ2-7, with 9 bases that match TRBD1. The V gene's germline CDR1 is MNHNY and CDR2 SVGAGI (reference sequence). This CDR3 has 14 residues. J was trimmed by 3 bases and V by 2 bases; bases with no gene match: 2.

The genes are TRBV7-2 and TRBJ1-1; D remains ambiguous. The CDR3 covers 15 residues. Germline V CDR1 and CDR2: SGHTA, FQGNSA. The germline V and J ends were trimmed by 5 bases and 4 bases, with 17 bases remaining between them. In DNA form, the CDR3 reads TGTGCCAGCAGCCCTGGATTAGGGAGAGCCACTGAAGCTTTCTTT. Protein product: CASSPGLGRATEAFF.

The chain uses TRBV5-1 and TRBJ1-2; 9 positions match TRBD1. In germline, CDR1 is SGHRS, CDR2 YFSETQ. Trimming at V came to 3 bases and at J to 14 bases, leaving 11 bases not matched to a gene. The CDR3 spans 13 residues. CDR3 coding DNA: TGCGCCAGCAGCTGGGACAGGGAGCACGTGGTAACCTTC. Its protein is CASSWDREHVVTF.

The gene calls are TRBV5-4 and TRBJ2-1, with TRBD2 identical over 7 bases. The CDR3 sequence is 15 residues long. J was trimmed by 4 bases and V by 3 bases; bases with no gene match: 7. Germline values: CDR1 SGHNT, CDR2 YYREEE (reference sequence). The CDR3 DNA sequence: TGTGCCAGCAGCTGGGGGGGGTTTCAGTACAATGAGCAGTTCTTC. As protein: CASSWGGFQYNEQFF.

V is TRBV2 and J is TRBJ1-6; 9 nucleotides line up with TRBD1. This CDR3 region has 16 residues. V trimming: 4 bases; J trimming: 9 bases; junction bases outside the gene matches: 10. CDR1 and CDR2 (germline): SNHLY, FYNNEI. CDR3 protein: CASSVNRGQGGSPLHF. The CDR3, as DNA: TGTGCCAGCAGTGTTAACAGGGGGCAAGGGGGTTCACCCCTCCACTTT.

The V call is TRBV7-9, the J call TRBJ2-3, with 10 positions matching TRBD2. V lost 5 bases to trimming and J lost 4 bases; unmatched junction nucleotides: 6. The CDR3 is 15 amino acids. The germline V gene encodes CDR1 SEHNR and CDR2 FQNEAQ (reference sequence). The CDR3 is CASSILAGGADTQYF. The CDR3 bases are TGTGCCAGCAGCATTTTAGCGGGGGGAGCAGATACGCAGTATTTT. Full variable domain (missing parts from reference TRBV7-9 and TRBJ2-3): DTGVSQNPRHKITKRGQNVTFRCDPISEHNRLYWYRQTLGQGPEFLTYFQNEAQLEKSRLLSDRFSAERPKGSFSTLEIQRTEQGDSAMYLCASSILAGGADTQYFGPGTRLTVL.

This clone was detected only once. The chain links TRBV5-1 to TRBJ1-1, with a weak D call TRBD1 (5 bases). Germline V gene data show CDR1 as SGHRS and CDR2 as YFSETQ. V gave up 5 bases and J gave up 0 bases, with 11 bases separating them. The CDR3 runs 14 residues. DNA of the CDR3: TGCGCCAGCAGTTGGGGGGGAATGAACACTGAAGCTTTCTTT. It yields the protein CASSWGGMNTEAFF.

This clone was picked up a small number of times. This chain links TRBV15 with TRBJ1-5; D might be TRBD1 (5 bases). This CDR3 has 18 amino acids. V was trimmed by 6 bases and J by 8 bases, leaving 29 bases between them. Germline V lookup: CDR1 LNHNV, CDR2 YYDKDF (reference sequence). CDR3 bases: TGTGCCACCAGTCCCCACCCCGACCCCACAGGCTCTGGGGAGCCCCAGCATTTT. It encodes CATSPHPDPTGSGEPQHF.

CDR3 sequence reads: CASRRIGQGGTEAFF. The DNA of the CDR3 is TGTGCCAGCAGACGAATCGGACAGGGCGGCACTGAAGCTTTCTTT. The chain combines TRBV4-2 with TRBJ1-1, with 8 bases that match TRBD1. Germline trimming cut 6 bases from V and 4 bases from J; bases unmatched to any gene: 10. This CDR3 is built from 15 residues. Per germline, CDR1 LGHNA and CDR2 YNFKEQ.

The chain carries TRBV7-2 and TRBJ2-7; the match to TRBD2 covers 13 bases. There are 15 residues in the CDR3. CDR1 SGHTA and CDR2 FQGNSA come from the germline V gene. The junction had 9 bases not matched to a gene; V was cut back by 4 bases and J by 9 bases. CDR3: CASSSRTSGGYGQYF. The CDR3 nucleotides are TGTGCCAGCAGCTCTCGGACTAGCGGGGGTTATGGGCAGTACTTC.

The rearrangement links TRBV7-3 to TRBJ2-3; 7 bases fit TRBD1. There are 15 residues in the CDR3. V trimming: 1 base; J trimming: 5 bases; junction bases outside the gene matches: 6. Germline V gene sequence: CDR1 SGHTA, CDR2 FQGTGA. CDR3 protein: CASSLNRGGEDTQYF. The CDR3 DNA is TGTGCCAGCAGCTTAAATCGAGGGGGCGAAGATACGCAGTATTTT. The whole variable domain, remainder taken from reference TRBV7-3 and TRBJ2-3, is GAGVSQTPSNKVTEKGKYVELRCDPISGHTALYWYRQSLGQGPEFLIYFQGTGAADDSGLPNDRFFAVRPEGSVSTLKIQRTERGDSAVYLCASSLNRGGEDTQYFGPGTRLTVL.

This clone has only a few counts. This sequence joins TRBV30 and TRBJ2-5; 9 bases are shared with TRBD2. The CDR3 length is 15 residues. J lost 2 bases, V lost 0 bases, and 4 bases had no gene match. Germline V CDR1 and CDR2: GTSNPN, SVGIG (reference sequence). The CDR3 DNA follows: TGTGCCTGGAGTGTTGGGCTAGCGGGACAAGAGACCCAGTACTTC. This sequence encodes CAWSVGLAGQETQYF.

This chain connects TRBV7-9 to TRBJ2-7, with TRBD1 as a possible D gene (6 bases). CDR3 length: 13 residues. The V and J ends lost 5 bases and 2 bases respectively, with 10 bases between them. Germline lookup yields CDR1 SEHNR and CDR2 FQNEAQ (reference sequence). The CDR3 reads CASSPGVTYEQYF. Written as DNA, the CDR3 is TGTGCCAGCAGCCCAGGGGTTACCTACGAGCAGTACTTC. The whole variable domain, filled in from reference TRBV7-9 and TRBJ2-7, reads DTGVSQNPRHKITKRGQNVTFRCDPISEHNRLYWYRQTLGQGPEFLTYFQNEAQLEKSRLLSDRFSAERPKGSFSTLEIQRTEQGDSAMYLCASSPGVTYEQYFGPGTRLTVT.

This chain joins TRBV12-3 or TRBV12-4 and TRBJ2-7; 8 bases match TRBD1. Trimming cost V 5 bases and J 4 bases; bases outside gene matches: 1. There are 12 residues in the CDR3. Here the CDR3 DNA reads TGTGCCAGCAGTAACAGGGGGTACGAGCAGTACTTC. This encodes CASSNRGYEQYF.

This clone was counted only a few times. J is TRBJ2-5 and V is TRBV4-2; TRBD2 is a possible D gene (6 bases). The CDR3 sequence is 15 residues long. V lost 4 bases to trimming and J lost 5 bases, with 17 bases between them. Germline CDR1 is LGHNA and CDR2 is YNFKEQ. The CDR3 region has the DNA TGTGCCAGCAGCCGAGACGAGTCTAGCGTCGAGACCCAGTACTTC. It is translated as CASSRDESSVETQYF.

The chain carries TRBV5-1 and TRBJ2-1; a possible D gene is TRBD1 (6 bases). Germline CDR1 SGHRS, CDR2 YFSETQ. Trimming pared 3 bases from V and 0 bases from J, leaving 13 bases between. This CDR3 is built from 16 residues. The CDR3 protein is CASSWTGTNSYNEQFF. CDR3 in DNA: TGCGCCAGCAGCTGGACCGGGACAAACTCCTACAATGAGCAGTTCTTC.

The chain recombines TRBV19 with TRBJ1-2, with no clear D. This CDR3 contains 14 residues. Between the trimmed V and J ends, which lost 7 bases and 0 bases, there was a span of 12 bases. Per germline, CDR1 LNHDA and CDR2 SQIVND (reference sequence). In DNA, the CDR3 is TGTGCCAGTACTCACAGACACGCTAACTATGGCTACACCTTC. Translation gives CASTHRHANYGYTF.

The chain uses TRBV9 and TRBJ2-5, with D possibly TRBD1 on 7 matching bases. V was clipped by 7 bases and J by 3 bases, with 19 bases between them. Germline V gene sequence: CDR1 SGDLS, CDR2 YYNGEE. This CDR3 is 15 amino acids long. CDR3: CASGSRGAAEETQYF. As DNA, the CDR3 is TGTGCCAGCGGTAGCAGGGGGGCTGCCGAAGAGACCCAGTACTTC.

The chain combines TRBV6-5 with TRBJ2-7; D is unclear. This CDR3 contains 12 residues. The ends were cut back, 4 bases at V and 2 bases at J, with 6 bases in the middle. Germline CDR1 is MNHEY and CDR2 is SVGAGI. The CDR3 loop reads CASSLSPYEQYF. CDR3 DNA: TGTGCCAGCAGTTTATCCCCCTACGAGCAGTACTTC.